Listed below are T cell receptor beta chains from one sample, sequenced in a study of OX40 agonist ivuxolimab in advanced cancers. Sequencing used immunoSEQ multiplex PCR; TCRdb keeps in-frame clones, though not all of them. The repertoire has approximately 61,000 clones, 87% of them found once; the top ten carry 0.35%. Here the sequenced sample was CD4+ or CD8+ T cells sorted from blood, taken in a trial of the OX40 agonist ivuxolimab. All receptors derive from an adult with an advanced solid tumor such as melanoma, head and neck, liver or kidney cancer. Both conserved end residues are part of each CDR3. A D gene is named only where the DNA matches it firmly. Expanded clones are given a class, and other clones once, few, many or no size at all.

TRBJ1-1	.	.	TRBV5-6	TGTGCCAGCAGCTTGGGGGGGAGACTTGAAGCTTTCTTT	CASSLGGRLEAFF
TRBJ1-2	.	.	TRBV30	TGTGCCTGGAGTGTGGGTGGTAGCGGGATCTATGGCTACACCTTC	CAWSVGGSGIYGYTF
TRBJ1-3	.	.	TRBV9	TGTGCCAGCAGCCCCCCTGGCGACTTCTCTGGAAACACCATATATTTT	CASSPPGDFSGNTIYF
TRBJ1-2	few	TRBD1	TRBV19	TGTGCCAGTAGTAGGACAGGGGAAGGCTACACCTTC	CASSRTGEGYTF
TRBJ2-7	.	.	TRBV5-5	TGTGCCAGCAGCCACAGGGCCTCCGAGCAGTACTTC	CASSHRASEQYF
TRBJ2-5	.	TRBD1	TRBV30	TGTGCCTGGAGTGGCGGACAGGGGGCCCAGTACTTC	CAWSGGQGAQYF
TRBJ2-5	.	TRBD1	TRBV27	TGTGCCAGCAGTTTATCTCCGGACAGGGGTCCAATGCAGTACTTC	CASSLSPDRGPMQYF
TRBJ1-5	once	.	TRBV6-1	TGTGCCAGCAACGAGGGGGGCCGGGGTCAGCCCCAGCATTTT	CASNEGGRGQPQHF
TRBJ1-6	few	TRBD1	TRBV9	TGTGCCAGCAGCCTACAGGGGAGTGATAATTCACCCCTCCACTTT	CASSLQGSDNSPLHF
TRBJ2-7	.	.	TRBV27	TGTGCCAGCAGTACCTCCGGGCCCCGGGCCGGGCAGTACTTC	CASSTSGPRAGQYF
TRBJ2-3	.	.	TRBV6-4	TGTGCCAGCAGTGACTCGACAGTCACAGATACGCAGTATTTT	CASSDSTVTDTQYF
TRBJ2-2	.	TRBD2	TRBV13	TGTGCCAGCAGCCTGCGACTAGCGGTAAACACCGGGGAGCTGTTTTTT	CASSLRLAVNTGELFF
TRBJ1-6	.	.	TRBV11-2	TGTGCCAGCAGCTCACCGACACTTTCACCCCTCCACTTT	CASSSPTLSPLHF
TRBJ1-5	.	.	TRBV6-1	TGTGCCAGCAGTTCAAGTCCAGGGCAGCCCCAGCATTTT	CASSSSPGQPQHF
TRBJ2-5	.	TRBD2	TRBV7-3	TGTGCCAGCAGCTCTGGGACTAGCCCAGAGACCCAGTACTTC	CASSSGTSPETQYF
TRBJ1-1	.	.	TRBV7-9	TGTGCCAGCAGCTTAGGGGCAGGGGCCGGGGAAGCTTTCTTT	CASSLGAGAGEAFF
TRBJ1-5	.	.	TRBV10-2	TGCGCCAGCAGTGCACAGGAATATAGCAATCAGCCCCAGCATTTT	CASSAQEYSNQPQHF
TRBJ1-3	once	.	TRBV23-1	TGCGCCACCACGGTGGACGATTCTATCTCTGGAAACACCATATATTTT	CATTVDDSISGNTIYF
TRBJ1-2	few	TRBD1	TRBV6-4	TGTGCCAGCAGTGACTCTCCCGGGACAGGGGGCTATGGCTACACCTTC	CASSDSPGTGGYGYTF
TRBJ2-1	.	TRBD2	TRBV2	TGTGCCAGAGAAACTAGCGGGGGGTATGCTGAGCAGTTCTTC	CARETSGGYAEQFF
TRBJ1-1	.	.	TRBV28	TGTGCCAGCAGTACCGGGGCCTTGAACACTGAAGCTTTCTTT	CASSTGALNTEAFF
TRBJ2-3	.	TRBD2	TRBV6-4	TGTGCCAGCAGTGACTCTAGCGGGGGGGCCACAGATACGCAGTATTTT	CASSDSSGGATDTQYF
TRBJ2-1	.	TRBD1	TRBV6-5	TGTGCCAGCAGTCGTGACAGGGGACAAGAGCAGTTCTTC	CASSRDRGQEQFF
TRBJ2-7	.	.	TRBV30	TGTGCCTGGAGGGTAACAGGTGCCCACTCCTACGAGCAGTACTTC	CAWRVTGAHSYEQYF
TRBJ2-5	few	.	TRBV19	TGTGCCAGTAGTCCCCGGGGGTATGAGACCCAGTACTTC	CASSPRGYETQYF
TRBJ1-1	.	TRBD1	TRBV2	TGTGCCAGCCAGACCGGGACAGCTACCACTGAAGCTTTCTTT	CASQTGTATTEAFF
TRBJ2-1	.	.	TRBV7-8	TGTGCCAGCAGCTTAGCGTTGGACAATGAGCAGTTCTTC	CASSLALDNEQFF
TRBJ2-7	.	TRBD1	TRBV10-3	TGTGCCATCAGAGGGGGGACAGGGGCAGAAGAGCAGTACTTC	CAIRGGTGAEEQYF
TRBJ1-1	.	.	TRBV5-6	TGTGCCAGCAGCTTTAGGAGGGCAGCGAACACTGAAGCTTTCTTT	CASSFRRAANTEAFF
TRBJ2-1	.	.	TRBV12-5	TGTGCTAGTGGTTTGGTACTTGGGGCAGGGCCCTACAATGAGCAGTTCTTC	CASGLVLGAGPYNEQFF
TRBJ1-5	few	.	TRBV27	TGTGCCAGCAAAATCGGGGGGCGGGTAAGCAATCAGCCCCAGCATTTT	CASKIGGRVSNQPQHF
TRBJ1-2	.	TRBD1	TRBV6-5	TGTGCCAGCAGTTACAAAACAGGGGCCGGCTATGGCTACACCTTC	CASSYKTGAGYGYTF
TRBJ1-2	.	.	TRBV27	TGTGCCAGCAGTTTATCTTGGACATCTACTAACTATGGCTACACCTTC	CASSLSWTSTNYGYTF
TRBJ2-5	.	.	TRBV6-6	TGTGCCAGCAGCTGGACGGAACAAGAGACCCAGTACTTC	CASSWTEQETQYF
TRBJ1-2	few	.	TRBV18	TGTGCCAGCTCAACCCAGGGTAGTAACTATGGCTACACCTTC	CASSTQGSNYGYTF
TRBJ2-7	.	.	TRBV10-3	TGTGCCATCAGTGAGCGGACAGCATCCTACGAGCAGTACTTC	CAISERTASYEQYF
TRBJ1-2	.	TRBD1	TRBV6-5	TGTGCCAGCAGTTATGCGGACAGGGGAAATCGTGGCTACACCTTC	CASSYADRGNRGYTF
TRBJ1-3	.	.	TRBV30	TGTGCCTGGAGTGGCTCTGGAAACACCATATATTTT	CAWSGSGNTIYF
TRBJ2-3	.	.	TRBV5-1	TGCGCCAGCAGCTTGGCGGGGCGGGCGGGCACAGATACGCAGTATTTT	CASSLAGRAGTDTQYF
TRBJ2-1	.	TRBD1	TRBV5-1	TGCGCCAGCAGCTTAGCCCCGACAGGGAGAAGAGAGGTAAGCCAGCAGTTCTTC	CASSLAPTGRREVSQQFF
TRBJ2-1	.	TRBD1	TRBV18	TGTGCCAGCTCACCACTCCCGACAGGGAATGAGCAGTTCTTC	CASSPLPTGNEQFF
TRBJ1-3	.	TRBD1	TRBV6-6	TGTGCCAGCGAGGGGACAGGGTACGGAAACACCATATATTTT	CASEGTGYGNTIYF
TRBJ1-2	.	TRBD1	TRBV6-1	TGTGCCAGCGGCTTACAGGGGGCTAATTATGGCTACACCTTC	CASGLQGANYGYTF
TRBJ2-2	.	.	TRBV7-2	TGTGCCAGCACCATCAGGGGTGGGAATCCCGGGGAGCTGTTTTTT	CASTIRGGNPGELFF
TRBJ1-6	.	.	TRBV11-2	TGTGCCAGCAGCTTAGCCAGGACCGATAATTCACCCCTCCACTTT	CASSLARTDNSPLHF
TRBJ2-5	.	.	TRBV5-1	TGCGCCAGCAGTTATGGCGTAGGGCGCGGAGAGACCCAGTACTTC	CASSYGVGRGETQYF
TRBJ2-3	.	TRBD2	TRBV2	TGTGCCAGAGGACGGCGGGGGGGCGACGATACGCAGTATTTT	CARGRRGGDDTQYF
TRBJ1-5	.	.	TRBV29-1	TGCAGCGTTGCCTCAGGTTCCAATCAGCCCCAGCATTTT	CSVASGSNQPQHF
TRBJ1-2	.	TRBD1	TRBV5-1	TGCGCCAGCAGCTTGACTACAGGGGGAAACTATGGCTACACCTTC	CASSLTTGGNYGYTF
TRBJ1-2	once	TRBD1	TRBV9	TGTGCCAGCAGCGAAGGGCGACAGGGAAGCTATGGCTACACCTTC	CASSEGRQGSYGYTF
TRBJ1-5	few	.	TRBV7-2	TGTGCCAGCAGCCAGGGCCCGAATCAGCCCCAGCATTTT	CASSQGPNQPQHF
TRBJ1-3	.	.	TRBV7-8	TGTGCCAGCAGCCGCCAACAGAGCTCTGGAAACACCATATATTTT	CASSRQQSSGNTIYF